Included here is one TCR beta chain sequence, with context. The sample comes from a study of cytomegalovirus exposure and HLA in healthy donors. After removal of 1 base from V and 4 bases from J, the junction contained 8 bases not matched to a gene. This CDR3 is 17 amino acids long. Germline lookup yields CDR1 SGHVS and CDR2 FNYEAQ. The PCR used 60 Vbeta and 13 Jbeta primers. Clones were sequenced by immunoSEQ multiplex PCR, and TCRdb holds only the in-frame ones, with some missing. This sample has 200,000 or so clones, with roughly 80% found just once. Sequencing input: PBMCs. This receptor was identified in a woman aged 50 to 65 in good health and CMV-seropositive. V usage is TRBV7-6 and J usage is TRBJ2-1, with 9 bases identical to TRBD2. CDR3 coding DNA: TGTGCCAGCAGCTTAGTGTGGGTAGCGGGAGAGTACAATGAGCAGTTCTTC. Protein sequence: CASSLVWVAGEYNEQFF.